The T cell receptor (beta chain) under discussion was sequenced for a study of blood T cell repertoires in COVID-19. Study-level background: Sites in the United States, Italy and Spain provided acute and convalescent COVID-19 samples. Sources were T cells, B-cell-depleted T cells, or PBMCs; the material itself was cDNA or gDNA.

The ends were cut back, 3 bases at V and 5 bases at J, with 13 bases in the middle. The CDR3 loop spans 15 amino acids. CDR1 and CDR2 from the germline V gene are MNHNS and SASEGT. This clone was recorded at least ten times. In the study's own analysis: Reference gene primer amplification in the assay estimated nucleated cell counts. Here immunoSEQ multiplex PCR was the method, and the copy in TCRdb shows in-frame clones only, minus some. That table is the source of V, J and clone size, and D and trimming were worked out from the DNA. The data contain roughly 230,000 clones, approximately 80% of them singletons.

This TCR was sampled from a woman aged 45-65 years with acute or convalescent COVID-19. Sequenced sample: peripheral blood. This rearrangement joins TRBV6-1 to TRBJ2-2; a possible D gene is TRBD1 (5 bases). CDR3 in DNA: TGTGCCAGCAGTGATGGCAGGGCATTAACCGGGGAGCTGTTTTTT. Translating it yields CASSDGRALTGELFF.